The 3 T cell receptor beta chains listed next were all sequenced from one sample in a study of neurological immune-mediated disorders. TCRdb reprocessed the 5' RACE reads with MiXCR, giving one entry per CDR3 protein. The sample carries about 22,000 distinct CDR3 sequences, around 9.3% recorded once. The sequencing sample was made of PBMCs. These receptors came from a woman aged 55-69 years with HTLV-1-associated myelopathy (HAM/TSP).

Ten or more counts support this clonotype. The chain is built from TRBV7-9 and TRBJ2-1; TRBD1 matches at 7 bases. V was pared by 11 bases and J by 3 bases, with 10 bases of the junction left unmatched. Germline CDR1 and CDR2: SEHNR and FQNEAQ (reference sequence). This CDR3 is built from 14 residues. The CDR3 sequence: CAGTRGTVYNEQFF. The CDR3 DNA reads as TGTGCCGGTACTAGGGGGACAGTCTACAATGAGCAGTTCTTC. The full variable domain, its missing parts supplied by reference TRBV7-9 and TRBJ2-1, is DTGVSQNPRHKITKRGQNVTFRCDPISEHNRLYWYRQTLGQGPEFLTYFQNEAQLEKSRLLSDRFSAERPKGSFSTLEIQRTEQGDSAMYLCAGTRGTVYNEQFFGPGTRLTVL.

This clonotype showed up many times. The chain combines TRBV18 with TRBJ2-6; perhaps D is TRBD1 or TRBD2 (5 bases each). The CDR3 runs 21 residues. Germline CDR1 and CDR2: KGHSH and LQKENI. Trimming cost V 0 bases and J 0 bases, with 21 bases left between them. The CDR3 nucleotides are TGTGCCAGCTCACCACCTCGATCTACGGGGCTACTACGCTCTGGGGCCAACGTCCTGACTTTC. Protein product: CASSPPRSTGLLRSGANVLTF.

This clonotype has ten or more counts. The genes are TRBV20-1 and TRBJ2-4; no clear D gene. This CDR3 is 15 amino acids long. V gave up 8 bases and J gave up 0 bases, with 17 bases separating them. The germline gives CDR1 DFQATT, CDR2 SNEGSKA (reference sequence). CDR3 sequence: CSTGVGHLAKNIQYF. CDR3 in DNA: TGCAGTACTGGGGTTGGGCACCTAGCCAAAAACATTCAGTACTTC.